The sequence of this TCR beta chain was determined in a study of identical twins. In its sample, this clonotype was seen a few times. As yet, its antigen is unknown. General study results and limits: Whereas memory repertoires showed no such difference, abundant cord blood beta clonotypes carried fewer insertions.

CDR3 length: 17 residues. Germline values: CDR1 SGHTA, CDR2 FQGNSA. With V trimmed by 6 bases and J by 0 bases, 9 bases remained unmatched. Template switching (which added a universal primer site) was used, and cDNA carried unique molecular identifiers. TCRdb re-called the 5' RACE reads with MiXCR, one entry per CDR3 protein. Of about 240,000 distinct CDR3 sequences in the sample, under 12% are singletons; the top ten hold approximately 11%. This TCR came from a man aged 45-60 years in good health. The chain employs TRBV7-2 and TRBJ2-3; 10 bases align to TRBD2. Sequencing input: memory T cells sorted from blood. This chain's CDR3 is CASRAVSGRPSTDTQYF. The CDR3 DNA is TGTGCCAGCAGGGCCGTTAGCGGGAGGCCTAGCACAGATACGCAGTATTTT.